Each of the 32 T cell receptor beta chains below was sequenced from the same sample in a study of blood T cell repertoires in COVID-19 (dated by TCRdb to between 2020 and 2021). Receptor libraries were prepared by the immunoSEQ multiplex PCR assay. TCRdb obtained this table from immuneACCESS and retained in-frame rearrangements with V and J assigned. These tables miss some clones; where compared with another copy, unresolved V genes account for less than half of the shortfall, and the remainder is unexplained. Present in this sample are about 180,000 clones, roughly nine tenths of which were seen just once. Together, the top ten hold 2% to 2.5% of the sample. Sequencing was done on a sample of PBMCs or T cells enriched from blood (not recorded which). Receptors were obtained from a woman aged 40 to 50 with acute COVID-19.

V usage is TRBV7-8 and J usage is TRBJ1-2; D possibly corresponds to TRBD1 (6 bases). The length of the CDR3 is 14 residues. V gave up 5 bases and J gave up 2 bases, with 12 bases separating them. Germline-derived CDR1 and CDR2 are SGHVS and FQNEAQ. CDR3 loop: CASSHRTANYGYTF. DNA of the CDR3: TGTGCCAGCAGCCACCGGACAGCGAACTATGGCTACACCTTC.

The gene calls are TRBV28 and TRBJ2-1; 14 bases line up with TRBD2. The V segment lost 6 bases and the J segment 7 bases; nucleotides outside the gene matches: 5. Germline V lookup: CDR1 MDHEN, CDR2 SYDVKM. This CDR3 region has 15 residues. CDR3 bases: TGTGCCAGCAGAGGGACTAGCGGGGGCACTAATGAGCAGTTCTTC. Translating gives CASRGTSGGTNEQFF.

The chain combines TRBV5-5 with TRBJ2-5; D is perhaps TRBD1 (6 bases). Germline CDR1 and CDR2: SGHKS and YYEKEE (reference sequence). This CDR3 has 16 residues. Trimming cost V 0 bases and J 4 bases, with 16 bases left between them. The CDR3 DNA sequence: TGTGCCAGCAGCTTGGGAAAATCACAGGGACGAGAGACCCAGTACTTC. The encoded protein is CASSLGKSQGRETQYF.

V and J are TRBV3-1 (or the pseudogene TRBV3-2) and TRBJ2-4; 10 positions match TRBD2. The germline V gene has CDR1 LGHDT and CDR2 YNNKEL (reference sequence). The V segment lost 4 bases and the J segment 4 bases; nucleotides outside the gene matches: 4. The CDR3 totals 15 residues. CDR3 amino acids: CASSRSSGGKNIQYF. The CDR3 DNA reads TGTGCCAGCAGCCGCTCTAGCGGGGGTAAAAACATTCAGTACTTC.

The V and J genes are TRBV24-1 and TRBJ2-3; 11 positions match TRBD1. Germline CDR1 and CDR2: KGHDR and SFDVKD. J was trimmed by 8 bases and V by 4 bases; bases with no gene match: 7. The CDR3 sequence is 15 residues long. For the CDR3, the DNA is TGTGCCACCAGTGACCCCGGGACAGGGGGTGGTACGCAGTATTTT. Amino acid sequence: CATSDPGTGGGTQYF.

The chain carries TRBV12-5 and TRBJ2-7; 8 bases align to TRBD2. Germline lookup yields CDR1 LGHNT and CDR2 FRNRAP. V lost 0 bases, J lost 5 bases, and 6 bases stayed unmatched. The CDR3 consists of 15 residues. DNA of the CDR3: TGTGCTAGTGGTTTGGTGGTCGGGAGGGCCAACGAGCAGTACTTC. This gives the protein CASGLVVGRANEQYF.

This clone was recorded only once. One end of the junction is discordant with germline, which a read error may explain. This rearrangement joins TRBV5-4 to TRBJ2-1; no clear D. The CDR3 loop spans 15 amino acids. Per germline, CDR1 SGHNT and CDR2 YYREEE (reference sequence). CDR3 amino acids: CASSFDGQIYSEQFF. The CDR3 region has the DNA TGTGCCAGCAGCTTCGATGGTCAAATTTACAGTGAGCAGTTCTTC.

Only one count was recorded for this clone. The rearrangement joins TRBV19 to TRBJ2-7, with a weak D call TRBD2 (5 bases). Trimming left V 3 bases short and J 6 bases short, with 18 bases between. The CDR3 is made up of 15 amino acids. In germline, CDR1 is LNHDA, CDR2 SQIVND (reference sequence). CDR3 loop: CASSMASRMGSEQYF. The CDR3 region has the DNA TGTGCCAGTAGTATGGCTAGCAGGATGGGGTCCGAGCAGTACTTC.

The chain uses TRBV10-2 and TRBJ2-5; a weak D match, TRBD2 (5 bases). CDR3 length: 14 amino acids. Germline CDR1 WSHSY, CDR2 SAAADI. The V gene lost 5 bases and the J gene lost 1 base, with 11 bases spanning the gap. This CDR3 is CASSRSGIQETQYF. CDR3 DNA sequence: TGCGCCAGCAGTCGATCGGGGATCCAAGAGACCCAGTACTTC.

The chain recombines TRBV2 with TRBJ1-1; weak D call: TRBD1 (5 bases). The CDR3 is made up of 15 amino acids. Germline V gene sequence: CDR1 SNHLY, CDR2 FYNNEI. The V and J ends lost 4 bases and 1 base respectively, with 13 bases between them. The DNA of the CDR3 is TGTGCCAGCAGTGTACAGCAGGGATCGAACACTGAAGCTTTCTTT. It encodes CASSVQQGSNTEAFF.

The V gene is TRBV2, the J gene TRBJ1-6, with 7 nucleotides matching TRBD1. V lost 5 bases, J lost 11 bases, and 6 bases stayed unmatched. Germline V CDR1 and CDR2: SNHLY, FYNNEI. The CDR3 has 13 residues. Here the CDR3 reads CASSRQGGPPLHF. CDR3 DNA: TGTGCCAGCAGTCGACAGGGTGGTCCACCCCTCCACTTT.

The chain carries TRBV12-5 and TRBJ1-1, with D hard to call. Between the trimmed V and J ends, which lost 2 bases and 4 bases, there was a span of 8 bases. CDR3 length: 13 residues. CDR1 and CDR2 (germline): LGHNT, FRNRAP. The CDR3 DNA sequence: TGTGCTAGTGGTTTGTTGCTAGGCACTGAAGCTTTCTTT. Amino acid sequence: CASGLLLGTEAFF.

The chain uses TRBV7-6 and TRBJ1-3; D not certain. Germline V gene data show CDR1 as SGHVS and CDR2 as FNYEAQ. The CDR3 contains 15 residues. The germline V and J ends were trimmed by 0 bases and 5 bases, with 11 bases remaining between them. The CDR3: CASSLAGRLRNTIYF. CDR3 sequence (DNA): TGTGCCAGCAGCTTAGCCGGCAGGCTGAGAAACACCATATATTTT.

The rearrangement links TRBV5-6 to TRBJ2-1; 12 bases line up with TRBD2. There are 17 residues in the CDR3. V dropped 2 bases and J dropped 6; count of bases not matched to a gene: 9. Looked up from germline, CDR1 is SGHDT and CDR2 is YYEEEE. CDR3 region: CASSLTIGLAGSNEQFF. CDR3 in DNA: TGTGCCAGCAGCTTAACTATCGGACTAGCGGGATCCAATGAGCAGTTCTTC.

In its sample, this clone was seen a few times. The chain uses TRBV19 and TRBJ1-1; D is possibly TRBD1 (5 bases). This CDR3 spans 12 amino acids. V shed 4 bases and J shed 5 bases, with 8 bases lying between them. Germline V gene lookup returns CDR1 LNHDA and CDR2 SQIVND (reference sequence). The CDR3, as DNA: TGTGCCAGTAGTAACAAGGGGACTGAAGCTTTCTTT. Protein: CASSNKGTEAFF.

The chain joins TRBV27 to TRBJ1-5; a possible D gene is TRBD1 (6 bases). There are 12 residues in the CDR3. Trimming left V 5 bases short and J 7 bases short, with 9 bases between. CDR1 MNHEY and CDR2 SMNVEV come from the germline V gene (reference sequence). CDR3 in amino acids: CASSVTGQPQHF. CDR3 coding DNA: TGTGCCAGCAGTGTCACAGGGCAGCCCCAGCATTTT.

V is TRBV25-1 and J is TRBJ2-1, with TRBD2 matching 14 bases. V lost 3 bases to trimming and J lost 0 bases; unmatched junction nucleotides: 4. The CDR3 spans 18 residues. Looked up from germline, CDR1 is MGHDK and CDR2 is SYGVNS. CDR3 bases: TGTGCCAGCAGTGAGGGACTAGCGGGAGAAAGCTCCTACAATGAGCAGTTCTTC. Translated, it gives CASSEGLAGESSYNEQFF.

V and J are TRBV9 and TRBJ1-1, with D unresolved. The CDR3 is made up of 14 amino acids. CDR1 and CDR2 (germline): SGDLS, YYNGEE. Trimming removed 0 bases from V and 1 base from J, with 7 bases in between. The CDR3 region has the DNA TGTGCCAGCAGCGTAGCTTCAGGGAACACTGAAGCTTTCTTT. Residues: CASSVASGNTEAFF. Together with reference TRBV9 and TRBJ1-1, the CDR3 gives the full variable domain: DSGVTQTPKHLITATGQRVTLRCSPRSGDLSVYWYQQSLDQGLQFLIQYYNGEERAKGNILERFSAQQFPDLHSELNLSSLELGDSALYFCASSVASGNTEAFFGQGTRLTVV.

The chain is built from TRBV4-2 and TRBJ2-7; 10 bases match TRBD1. The CDR3 totals 16 residues. Germline lookup yields CDR1 LGHNA and CDR2 YNFKEQ. V shed 1 base and J 5 bases; nucleotides not matched to a gene: 8. The CDR3 spells CASSQVWDRGLHEQYF. The CDR3 DNA reads TGTGCCAGCAGCCAAGTATGGGACAGGGGACTCCACGAGCAGTACTTC.

CDR3: CASSVSGDGSYGYTF. The DNA of the CDR3 is TGTGCCAGCAGCGTTTCAGGGGATGGTAGCTATGGCTACACCTTC. The chain uses TRBV9 and TRBJ1-2, with TRBD1 as a possible D gene (6 bases). From germline, CDR1 is SGDLS and CDR2 YYNGEE. Trimming took 2 bases from V and 4 from J, leaving 15 bases between them. CDR3 length equals 15 residues.

This sequence joins TRBV25-1 and TRBJ2-5; D possibly corresponds to TRBD1 (5 bases). The germline V gene encodes CDR1 MGHDK and CDR2 SYGVNS. The CDR3 is made up of 15 amino acids. V shed 5 bases and J shed 5 bases, with 18 bases lying between them. Here the CDR3 DNA reads TGTGCCAGCAGTCCCCCCCCAGGGATCCGGGAGACCCAGTACTTC. Protein sequence: CASSPPPGIRETQYF.

This rearrangement joins TRBV27 to TRBJ2-1; TRBD1 agrees at 7 bases. The CDR3 is made up of 12 amino acids. Looked up from germline, CDR1 is MNHEY and CDR2 is SMNVEV (reference sequence). V gave up 3 bases and J gave up 9 bases; unmatched junction bases: 2. CDR3 coding DNA: TGTGCCAGCAGTTTTCCAGGGGGTGAGCAGTTCTTC. As protein: CASSFPGGEQFF.

The V gene is TRBV27, the J gene TRBJ2-7; weak D call: TRBD2 (5 bases). The CDR3 length is 15 residues. CDR1 is MNHEY, CDR2 SMNVEV, per germline (reference sequence). V lost 1 base, J lost 0 bases, and 10 bases lay in between. The CDR3 DNA follows: TGTGCCAGCAGTTTATTCCCTAGCAGCTCCTACGAGCAGTACTTC. As protein: CASSLFPSSSYEQYF.

The chain links TRBV4-1 to TRBJ1-5; D may be TRBD1 (6 bases). In germline, CDR1 is MGHRA, CDR2 YSYEKL. With 4 bases removed from V and 3 bases from J, the gap between germline ends came to 10 bases. The CDR3 sequence is 14 residues long. CDR3 nucleotide sequence: TGCGCCAGCAGCCTGGGACATGACAATCAGCCCCAGCATTTT. Translated: CASSLGHDNQPQHF.

Many counts were recorded for this clone. The CDR3 loop is CASSPDTGSNQPQHF. DNA for the CDR3: TGTGCCAGCTCACCAGACACAGGGTCGAACCAGCCCCAGCATTTT. The gene calls are TRBV18 and TRBJ1-5, with D perhaps TRBD1 (6 bases). Germline CDR1 is KGHSH and CDR2 is LQKENI. The CDR3 loop spans 15 amino acids. Trimming pared 2 bases from V and 7 bases from J, leaving 15 bases between.

This clone was seen a single time. The V gene is TRBV5-1, the J gene TRBJ1-2, with 7 bases aligning to TRBD1. Losses at the gene ends were 0 bases for V and 4 bases for J; bases not matched to a gene: 9. Germline assignment: CDR1 SGHRS and CDR2 YFSETQ. The CDR3 consists of 16 residues. In DNA form, the CDR3 reads TGCGCCAGCAGCTTGGAAACAGCCCCAGGGGGCTATGGCTACACCTTC. Translated: CASSLETAPGGYGYTF.

This chain links TRBV5-6 with TRBJ2-1, with 15 bases aligning to TRBD2. The V segment lost 2 bases and the J segment 10 bases; nucleotides outside the gene matches: 4. Germline assignment: CDR1 SGHDT and CDR2 YYEEEE. CDR3 size: 15 residues. CDR3 sequence: CASSLAGLAGGEQFF. Here the CDR3 DNA reads TGTGCCAGCAGCTTAGCGGGACTAGCGGGGGGAGAGCAGTTCTTC.

V gene TRBV19 combines with J gene TRBJ2-1; 10 bases map to TRBD2. The CDR3 is 16 amino acids. J gave up 2 bases and V 6 bases, and 7 bases lay outside the gene matches. The germline V gene encodes CDR1 LNHDA and CDR2 SQIVND (reference sequence). The CDR3 sequence is CASRVTLAGAYNEQFF. Here the CDR3 DNA reads TGTGCCAGTAGAGTGACCCTAGCGGGAGCCTACAATGAGCAGTTCTTC.

This clone was recorded only once. The rearrangement links TRBV10-1 to TRBJ2-3; possibly TRBD2 for D (5 bases). Germline V gene lookup returns CDR1 WNHNN and CDR2 SYGVQD (reference sequence). Trimming took off 0 bases at V and 0 bases at J, with 10 bases between the two ends. CDR3 length equals 16 residues. The CDR3 reads CASSESLASSTDTQYF. DNA for the CDR3: TGCGCCAGCAGTGAGTCGTTAGCGTCTAGCACAGATACGCAGTATTTT.

This chain joins TRBV15 and TRBJ1-1; 9 positions match TRBD1. Per germline, CDR1 LNHNV and CDR2 YYDKDF (reference sequence). There are 15 residues in the CDR3. J lost 4 bases, V lost 2 bases, and 5 bases had no gene match. CDR3 in DNA: TGTGCCACCAGCAGACGCGGACAGGGGTTCACTGAAGCTTTCTTT. It specifies CATSRRGQGFTEAFF.

The chain recombines TRBV14 with TRBJ1-3, with D hard to call. Trimming took off 3 bases at V and 4 bases at J, with 13 bases between the two ends. This CDR3 is built from 15 residues. In germline, CDR1 is SGHDN, CDR2 FVKESK. CDR3 region: CASSHSDLPGNTIYF. CDR3 nucleotide sequence: TGTGCCAGCAGCCATTCGGACTTACCCGGAAACACCATATATTTT.

The gene calls are TRBV4-3 and TRBJ2-2; the match to TRBD2 covers 8 bases. Germline V CDR1 and CDR2: LGHNA, YSLEER. The CDR3 totals 19 residues. Trimming cost V 0 bases and J 5 bases; bases outside gene matches: 14. As DNA, the CDR3 is TGCGCCAGCAGCCAAGATCTATTCGCGGGAGGAGTGAGAACCGGGGAGCTGTTTTTT. It translates to CASSQDLFAGGVRTGELFF.